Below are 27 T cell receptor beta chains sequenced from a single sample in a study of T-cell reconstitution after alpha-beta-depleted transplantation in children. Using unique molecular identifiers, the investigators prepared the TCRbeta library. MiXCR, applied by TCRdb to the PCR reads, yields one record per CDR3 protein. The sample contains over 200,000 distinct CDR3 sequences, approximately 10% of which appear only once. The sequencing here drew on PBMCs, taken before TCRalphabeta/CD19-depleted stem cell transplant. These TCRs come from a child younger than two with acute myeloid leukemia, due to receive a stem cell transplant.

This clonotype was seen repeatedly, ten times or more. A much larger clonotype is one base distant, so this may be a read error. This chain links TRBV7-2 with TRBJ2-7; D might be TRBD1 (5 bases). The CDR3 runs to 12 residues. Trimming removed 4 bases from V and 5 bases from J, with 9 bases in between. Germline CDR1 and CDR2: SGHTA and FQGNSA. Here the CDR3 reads CASSSDSDEQYF. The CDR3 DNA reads TGTGCCAGCAGCTCCGACAGCGACGAGCAGTACTTC. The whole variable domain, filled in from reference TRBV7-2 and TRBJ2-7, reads GAGVSQSPSNKVTEKGKDVELRCDPISGHTALYWYRQSLGQGLEFLIYFQGNSAPDKSGLPSDRFSAERTGGSVSTLTIQRTQQEDSAVYLCASSSDSDEQYFGPGTRLTVT.

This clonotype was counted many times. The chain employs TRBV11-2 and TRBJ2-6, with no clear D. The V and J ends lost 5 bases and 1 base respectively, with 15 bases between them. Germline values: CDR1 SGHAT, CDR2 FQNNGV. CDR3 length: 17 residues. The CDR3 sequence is CASSPASLLSGANVLTF. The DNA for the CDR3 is TGTGCCAGCAGCCCGGCATCCCTTTTATCTGGGGCCAACGTCCTGACTTTC.

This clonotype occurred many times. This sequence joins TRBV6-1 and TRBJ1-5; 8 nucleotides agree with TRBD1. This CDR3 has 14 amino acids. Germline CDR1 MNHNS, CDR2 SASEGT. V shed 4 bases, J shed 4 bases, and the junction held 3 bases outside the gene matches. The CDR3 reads CASSGDRGNQPQHF. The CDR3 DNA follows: TGTGCCAGCAGTGGAGACAGGGGAAATCAGCCCCAGCATTTT.

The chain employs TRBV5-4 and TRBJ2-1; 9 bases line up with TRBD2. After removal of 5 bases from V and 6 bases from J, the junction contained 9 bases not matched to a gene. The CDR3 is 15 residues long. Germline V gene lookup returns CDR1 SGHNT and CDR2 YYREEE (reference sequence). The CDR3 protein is CASSPGTSQRNEQFF. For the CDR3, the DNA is TGTGCCAGCAGTCCCGGGACTAGCCAACGCAATGAGCAGTTCTTC.

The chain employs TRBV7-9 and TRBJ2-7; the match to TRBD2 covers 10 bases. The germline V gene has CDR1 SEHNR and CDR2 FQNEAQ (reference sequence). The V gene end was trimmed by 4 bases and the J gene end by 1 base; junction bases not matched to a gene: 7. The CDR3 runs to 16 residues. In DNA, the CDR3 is TGTGCCAGCAGCTCCCAAGCGGGAGGGCCTTCCTACGAGCAGTACTTC. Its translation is CASSSQAGGPSYEQYF.

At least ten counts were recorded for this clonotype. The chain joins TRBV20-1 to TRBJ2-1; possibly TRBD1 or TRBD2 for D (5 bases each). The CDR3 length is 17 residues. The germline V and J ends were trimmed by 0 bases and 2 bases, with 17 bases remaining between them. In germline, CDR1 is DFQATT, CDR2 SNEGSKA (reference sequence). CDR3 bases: TGCAGTGCTAGAGACCTTGCCCGGGACCCGCCCTACAATGAGCAGTTCTTC. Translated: CSARDLARDPPYNEQFF.

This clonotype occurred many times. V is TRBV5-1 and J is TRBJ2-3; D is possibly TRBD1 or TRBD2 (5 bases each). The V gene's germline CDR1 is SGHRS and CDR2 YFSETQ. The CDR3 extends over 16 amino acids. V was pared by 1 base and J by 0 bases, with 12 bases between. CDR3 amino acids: CASSLREGASTDTQYF. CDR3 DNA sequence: TGCGCCAGCAGCTTGCGGGAAGGGGCTAGCACAGATACGCAGTATTTT.

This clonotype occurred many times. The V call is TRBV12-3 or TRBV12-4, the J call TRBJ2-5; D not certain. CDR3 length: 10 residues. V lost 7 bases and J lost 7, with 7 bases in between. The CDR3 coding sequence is TGTGCCAGCAACCCGACGACCCAGTACTTC. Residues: CASNPTTQYF.

This CDR3 is CASSYRLAGLPSYEQYF. The CDR3 nucleotides read TGTGCCAGCAGTTACAGGCTAGCGGGCCTGCCCTCCTACGAGCAGTACTTC. This chain joins TRBV6-2 or TRBV6-3 and TRBJ2-7; 8 bases agree with TRBD2. The CDR3 is made up of 17 amino acids. Per germline, CDR1 MNHEY and CDR2 SVGEGT. J gave up 0 bases and V 2 bases, and 9 bases lay outside the gene matches.

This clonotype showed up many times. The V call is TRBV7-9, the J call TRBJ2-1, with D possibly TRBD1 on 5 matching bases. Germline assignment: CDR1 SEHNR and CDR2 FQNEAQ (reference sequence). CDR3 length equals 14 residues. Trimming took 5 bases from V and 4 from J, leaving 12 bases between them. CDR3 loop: CASSPGPVYNEQFF. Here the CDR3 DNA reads TGTGCCAGCAGCCCAGGGCCGGTTTACAATGAGCAGTTCTTC.

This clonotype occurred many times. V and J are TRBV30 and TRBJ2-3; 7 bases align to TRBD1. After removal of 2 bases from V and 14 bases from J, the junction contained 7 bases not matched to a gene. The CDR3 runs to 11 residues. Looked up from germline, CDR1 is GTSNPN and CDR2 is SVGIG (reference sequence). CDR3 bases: TGTGCCTGGAGTTCCGGGACAGCGTCGTATTTT. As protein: CAWSSGTASYF.

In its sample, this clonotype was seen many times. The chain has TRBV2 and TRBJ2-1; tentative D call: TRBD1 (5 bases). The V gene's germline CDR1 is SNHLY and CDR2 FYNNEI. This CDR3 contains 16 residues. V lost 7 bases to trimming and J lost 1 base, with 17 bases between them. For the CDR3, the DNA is TGTGCCAGCACGCAGGGCATCATCCTTTCCTACAATGAGCAGTTCTTC. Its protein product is CASTQGIILSYNEQFF.

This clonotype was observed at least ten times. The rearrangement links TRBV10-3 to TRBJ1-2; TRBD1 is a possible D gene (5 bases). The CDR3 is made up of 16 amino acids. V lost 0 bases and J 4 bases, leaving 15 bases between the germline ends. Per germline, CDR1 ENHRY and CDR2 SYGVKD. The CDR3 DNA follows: TGTGCCATCAGTGAGTCAAGGAGGGACGTGGGCTATGGCTACACCTTC. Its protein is CAISESRRDVGYGYTF.

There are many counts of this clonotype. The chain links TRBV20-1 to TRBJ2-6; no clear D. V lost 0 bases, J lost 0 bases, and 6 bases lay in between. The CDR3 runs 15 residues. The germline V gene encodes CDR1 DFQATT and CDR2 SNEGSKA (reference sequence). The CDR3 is CSARETASGANVLTF. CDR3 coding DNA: TGCAGTGCTAGAGAGACGGCCTCTGGGGCCAACGTCCTGACTTTC.

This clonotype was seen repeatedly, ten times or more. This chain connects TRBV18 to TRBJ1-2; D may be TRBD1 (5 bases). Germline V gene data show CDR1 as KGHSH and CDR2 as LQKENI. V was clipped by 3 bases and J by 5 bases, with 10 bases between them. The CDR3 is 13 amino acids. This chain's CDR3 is CASSPDRLYGYTF. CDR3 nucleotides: TGTGCCAGCTCACCCGACAGACTGTATGGCTACACCTTC.

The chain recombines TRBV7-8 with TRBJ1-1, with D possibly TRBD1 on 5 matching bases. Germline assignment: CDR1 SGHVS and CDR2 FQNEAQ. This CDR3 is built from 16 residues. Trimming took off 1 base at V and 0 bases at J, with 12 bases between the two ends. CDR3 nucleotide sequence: TGTGCCAGCAGCTTAGAACCGGGACTCCTGAACACTGAAGCTTTCTTT. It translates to CASSLEPGLLNTEAFF. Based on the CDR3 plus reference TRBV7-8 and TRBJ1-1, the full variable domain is GAGVSQSPRYKVAKRGQDVALRCDPISGHVSLFWYQQALGQGPEFLTYFQNEAQLDKSGLPSDRFFAERPEGSVSTLKIQRTQQEDSAVYLCASSLEPGLLNTEAFFGQGTRLTVV.

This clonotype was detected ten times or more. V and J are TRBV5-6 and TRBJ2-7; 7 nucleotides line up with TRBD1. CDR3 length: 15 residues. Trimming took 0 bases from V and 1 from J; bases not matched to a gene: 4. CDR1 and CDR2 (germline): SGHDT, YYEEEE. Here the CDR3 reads CASSLAPGGSYEQYF. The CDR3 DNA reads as TGTGCCAGCAGCTTGGCACCAGGGGGTTCCTACGAGCAGTACTTC.

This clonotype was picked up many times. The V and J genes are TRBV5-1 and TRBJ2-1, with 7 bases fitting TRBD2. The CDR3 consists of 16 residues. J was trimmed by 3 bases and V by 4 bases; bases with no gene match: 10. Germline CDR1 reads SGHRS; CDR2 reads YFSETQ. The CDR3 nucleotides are TGCGCCAGCAGCCCGGACCCGGGAGGAGGCTACAATGAGCAGTTCTTC. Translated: CASSPDPGGGYNEQFF.

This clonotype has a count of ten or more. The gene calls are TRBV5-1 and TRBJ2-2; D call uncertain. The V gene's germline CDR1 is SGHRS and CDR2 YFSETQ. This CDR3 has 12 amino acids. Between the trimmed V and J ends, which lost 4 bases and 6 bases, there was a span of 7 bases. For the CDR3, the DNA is TGCGCCAGCAGCCCCCGCCCCGGGGAGCTGTTTTTT. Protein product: CASSPRPGELFF.

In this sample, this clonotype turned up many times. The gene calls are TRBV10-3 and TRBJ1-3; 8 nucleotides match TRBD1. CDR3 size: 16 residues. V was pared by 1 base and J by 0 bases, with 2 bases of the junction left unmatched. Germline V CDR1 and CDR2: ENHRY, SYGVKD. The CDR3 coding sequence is TGTGCCATCAGTGAGTGGGACAGGCTCTCTGGAAACACCATATATTTT. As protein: CAISEWDRLSGNTIYF.

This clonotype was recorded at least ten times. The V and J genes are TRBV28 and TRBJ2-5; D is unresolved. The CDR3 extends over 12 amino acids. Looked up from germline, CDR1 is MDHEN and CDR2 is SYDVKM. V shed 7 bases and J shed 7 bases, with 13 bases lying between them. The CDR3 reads CASNVPKGTQYF. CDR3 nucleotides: TGTGCCAGCAATGTCCCTAAGGGGACCCAGTACTTC.

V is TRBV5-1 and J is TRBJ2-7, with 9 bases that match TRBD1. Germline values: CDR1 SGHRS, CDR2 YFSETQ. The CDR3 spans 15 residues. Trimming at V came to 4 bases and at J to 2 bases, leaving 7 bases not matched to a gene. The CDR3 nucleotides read TGCGCCAGCAGCATGACGTGGACAGGGGCCTACGAGCAGTACTTC. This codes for CASSMTWTGAYEQYF. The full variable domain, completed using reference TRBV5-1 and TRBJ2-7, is KAGVTQTPRYLIKTRGQQVTLSCSPISGHRSVSWYQQTPGQGLQFLFEYFSETQRNKGNFPGRFSGRQFSNSRSEMNVSTLELGDSALYLCASSMTWTGAYEQYFGPGTRLTVT.

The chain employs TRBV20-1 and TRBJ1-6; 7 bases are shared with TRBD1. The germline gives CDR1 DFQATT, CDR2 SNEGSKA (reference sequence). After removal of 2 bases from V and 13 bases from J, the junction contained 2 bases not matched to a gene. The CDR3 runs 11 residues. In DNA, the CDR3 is TGCAGTGCTAGATTACAGGGGCCCCTCCACTTT. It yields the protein CSARLQGPLHF.

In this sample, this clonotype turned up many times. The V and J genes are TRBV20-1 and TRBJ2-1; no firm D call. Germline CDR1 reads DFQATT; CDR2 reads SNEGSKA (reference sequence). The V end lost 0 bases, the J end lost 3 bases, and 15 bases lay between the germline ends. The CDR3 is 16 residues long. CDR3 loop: CSARDVSPLFYNEQFF. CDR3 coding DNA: TGCAGTGCTAGAGACGTGAGCCCACTATTCTACAATGAGCAGTTCTTC.

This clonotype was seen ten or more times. The CDR3 spells CASSLDPGQGNYGYTF. The CDR3 DNA sequence: TGTGCCAGCAGCCTCGATCCGGGACAGGGAAACTATGGCTACACCTTC. This sequence joins TRBV7-9 and TRBJ1-2, with 9 bases matching TRBD1. V was pared by 5 bases and J by 2 bases, with 9 bases of the junction left unmatched. CDR1 is SEHNR, CDR2 FQNEAQ, per germline (reference sequence). CDR3 size: 16 residues.

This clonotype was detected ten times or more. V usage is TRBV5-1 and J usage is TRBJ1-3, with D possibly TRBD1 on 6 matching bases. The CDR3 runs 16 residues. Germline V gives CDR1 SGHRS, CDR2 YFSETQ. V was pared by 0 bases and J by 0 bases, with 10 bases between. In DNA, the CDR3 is TGCGCCAGCAGCTTGGACGGGGGGCCCTCTGGAAACACCATATATTTT. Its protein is CASSLDGGPSGNTIYF.

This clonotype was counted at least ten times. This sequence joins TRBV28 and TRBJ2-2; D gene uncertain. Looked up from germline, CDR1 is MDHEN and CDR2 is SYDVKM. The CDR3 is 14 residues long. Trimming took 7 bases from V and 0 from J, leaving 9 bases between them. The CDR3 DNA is TGTGCCAGCAACCCGACGGCGAACACCGGGGAGCTGTTTTTT. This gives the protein CASNPTANTGELFF.